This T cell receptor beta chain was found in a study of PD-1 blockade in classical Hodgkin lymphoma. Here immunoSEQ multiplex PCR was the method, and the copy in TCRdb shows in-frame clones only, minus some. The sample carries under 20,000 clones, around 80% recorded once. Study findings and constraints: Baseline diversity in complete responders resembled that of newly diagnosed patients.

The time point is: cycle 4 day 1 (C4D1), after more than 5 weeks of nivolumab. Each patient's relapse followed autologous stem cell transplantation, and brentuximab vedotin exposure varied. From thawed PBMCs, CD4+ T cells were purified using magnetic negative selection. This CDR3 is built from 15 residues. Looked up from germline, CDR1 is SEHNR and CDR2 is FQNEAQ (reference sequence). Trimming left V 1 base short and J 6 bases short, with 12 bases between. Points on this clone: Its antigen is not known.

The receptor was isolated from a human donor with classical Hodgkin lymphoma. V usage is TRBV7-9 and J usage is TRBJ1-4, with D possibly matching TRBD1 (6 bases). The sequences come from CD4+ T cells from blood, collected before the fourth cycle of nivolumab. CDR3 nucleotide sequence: TGTGCCAGCAGCTTAGGGGCAGGGGTGGATGAAAAACTGTTTTTT. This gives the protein CASSLGAGVDEKLFF.